The 25 T cell receptor beta chains reported below all come from one sample, sequenced in a study of blood T cell repertoires in COVID-19. Some clones are missing from TCRdb's copy, which holds only in-frame ones; the method was immunoSEQ multiplex PCR. The sample shows roughly 170,000 clones, 80% to 90% of them seen only once. Sequenced input: peripheral blood. All receptors derive from a woman aged 70-85 years with COVID-19, enrolled during active disease.

This chain links TRBV7-9 with TRBJ2-1; 11 bases map to TRBD2. The trim removed 1 base at V and 2 bases at J, leaving 1 base unmatched. CDR3 size: 16 residues. Germline CDR1 is SEHNR and CDR2 is FQNEAQ (reference sequence). The CDR3 loop reads CASSLGTSGPYNEQFF. DNA of the CDR3: TGTGCCAGCAGCTTAGGGACTAGCGGGCCCTACAATGAGCAGTTCTTC.

The chain joins TRBV13 to TRBJ2-7, with TRBD1 matching 8 bases. Germline trimming cut 5 bases from V and 6 bases from J; bases unmatched to any gene: 9. CDR3 length equals 14 residues. Germline assignment: CDR1 PRHDT and CDR2 FYEKMQ (reference sequence). As DNA, the CDR3 is TGTGCCAGCAGCGAGAGGACAGGGATCAGCGAGCAGTACTTC. Translation: CASSERTGISEQYF. Drawing the rest from reference TRBV13 and TRBJ2-7, the complete variable domain is AAGVIQSPRHLIKEKRETATLKCYPIPRHDTVYWYQQGPGQDPQFLISFYEKMQSDKGSIPDRFSAQQFSDYHSELNMSSLELGDSALYFCASSERTGISEQYFGPGTRLTVT.

The V gene is TRBV21-1, the J gene TRBJ2-7; the D call of TRBD2 is as the table states it, not checked on the DNA. TRBV21-1 is a listed pseudogene. This CDR3 contains 17 residues. The CDR3 region is CASSKVPGGRAYNEQYF. CDR3 coding DNA: TGTGCCAGCAGCAAAGTTCCAGGCGGGAGGGCCTACAACGAGCAGTACTTC.

The chain carries TRBV6-6 and TRBJ1-1, with unresolved D. The V and J ends lost 10 bases and 7 bases respectively, with 19 bases between them. Looked up from germline, CDR1 is MNHNY and CDR2 is SVGAGI (reference sequence). The CDR3 consists of 13 residues. This CDR3 is CATRRETSFEAFF. The DNA for the CDR3 is TGTGCCACCCGACGGGAGACCTCTTTTGAAGCTTTCTTT.

The J gene is TRBJ2-1, the V gene TRBV2; 8 bases agree with TRBD2. This CDR3 has 15 amino acids. V lost 7 bases and J lost 8; bases outside the gene matches: 13. The germline CDR1 and CDR2 sequences are SNHLY and FYNNEI. CDR3 sequence reads: CASMDRLAGIDEQFF. CDR3 DNA sequence: TGTGCCAGCATGGATCGGCTAGCGGGCATCGATGAGCAGTTCTTC.

This chain connects TRBV18 to TRBJ2-1, with D perhaps matching TRBD1 (6 bases). Trimming stripped 4 bases from V and 5 bases from J, with 15 bases between. Per germline, CDR1 KGHSH and CDR2 LQKENI. The CDR3 extends over 15 amino acids. CDR3 nucleotides: TGTGCCAGCTCACTAGATTTGGGACAAGACAATGAGCAGTTCTTC. This sequence encodes CASSLDLGQDNEQFF. The entire variable domain, with the rest obtained from reference TRBV18 and TRBJ2-1, is as follows: NAGVMQNPRHLVRRRGQEARLRCSPMKGHSHVYWYRQLPEEGLKFMVYLQKENIIDESGMPKERFSAEFPKEGPSILRIQQVVRGDSAAYFCASSLDLGQDNEQFFGPGTRLTVL.

CDR3 residues: CASSPGTGNYGYTF. Here the CDR3 DNA reads TGTGCCAGTAGTCCCGGGACAGGGAACTATGGCTACACCTTC. This chain connects TRBV19 to TRBJ1-2; TRBD1 matches 9 bases. This CDR3 is 14 amino acids long. Germline CDR1 LNHDA, CDR2 SQIVND (reference sequence). V lost 5 bases to trimming and J lost 2 bases; unmatched junction nucleotides: 3.

The chain couples TRBV2 to TRBJ2-6, with D perhaps TRBD1 (5 bases). The CDR3 loop spans 16 amino acids. Trimming stripped 5 bases from V and 0 bases from J, with 11 bases between. Germline CDR1 reads SNHLY; CDR2 reads FYNNEI. CDR3 region: CASSLDSRSGANVLTF. The CDR3 coding sequence is TGTGCCAGCAGTCTTGACAGCCGCTCTGGGGCCAACGTCCTGACTTTC.

This chain links TRBV7-2 with TRBJ1-4; 11 bases agree with TRBD1. The CDR3 covers 17 residues. Germline V gives CDR1 SGHTA, CDR2 FQGNSA. The V segment lost 5 bases and the J segment 7 bases; nucleotides outside the gene matches: 12. The CDR3 reads CASSPSRGTGGSEKLFF. In DNA, the CDR3 is TGTGCCAGCAGCCCGTCTCGGGGGACAGGGGGTAGTGAAAAACTGTTTTTT.

With respect to this clone: The same CDR3 can be traced to other DNA sequences in this sample. This sequence joins TRBV9 and TRBJ1-5, with D unresolved. V was trimmed by 0 bases and J by 1 base, leaving 5 bases between them. The germline CDR1 and CDR2 sequences are SGDLS and YYNGEE. CDR3 size: 14 residues. The CDR3 region is CASSVGQSNQPQHF. DNA for the CDR3: TGTGCCAGCAGCGTAGGGCAGAGCAATCAGCCCCAGCATTTT.

The CDR3 loop reads CASSQGNYGYTF. The CDR3 DNA reads as TGTGCCAGCAGTCAGGGAAACTATGGCTACACCTTC. The chain carries TRBV12-3 or TRBV12-4 and TRBJ1-2; the D gene is possibly TRBD1 (5 bases). V was pared by 5 bases and J by 2 bases, with 6 bases between. The CDR3 consists of 12 residues.

This chain links TRBV5-1 with TRBJ2-1, with D possibly being TRBD2 (5 bases). This CDR3 is 13 amino acids long. The V gene lost 1 base and the J gene lost 8 bases, with 10 bases spanning the gap. Per the germline V gene, CDR1 is SGHRS and CDR2 is YFSETQ. Written as DNA, the CDR3 is TGCGCCAGCAGCTTGCAGACGGGATATGAGCAGTTCTTC. This sequence encodes CASSLQTGYEQFF.

This clone has a handful of counts. The rearrangement links TRBV5-1 to TRBJ2-7; D not resolved. This CDR3 is 15 amino acids long. The ends were cut back, 0 bases at V and 2 bases at J, with 12 bases in the middle. Germline CDR1 reads SGHRS; CDR2 reads YFSETQ. CDR3 in amino acids: CASSLEVRVAYEQYF. The CDR3, as DNA: TGCGCCAGCAGCTTGGAAGTTCGGGTAGCCTACGAGCAGTACTTC.

The chain employs TRBV30 and TRBJ2-7, with D perhaps matching TRBD1 (6 bases). The length of the CDR3 is 13 residues. V shed 2 bases and J shed 0 bases, with 8 bases lying between them. Germline CDR1 reads GTSNPN; CDR2 reads SVGIG (reference sequence). Written as DNA, the CDR3 is TGTGCCTGGAGTAGGGGGAACTCCTACGAGCAGTACTTC. Protein product: CAWSRGNSYEQYF.

DNA of the CDR3: TGTGCCAGCAGCAAATGGAGGGCGCACCCCAGGACAGGGACAATCGAACAAGAGACCCAGTACTTC. Translated, it gives CASSKWRAHPRTGTIEQETQYF. The chain has TRBV21-1 and TRBJ2-5; no check of the table's D call, TRBD1, against the DNA was made. TRBV21-1 counts as a pseudogene. The CDR3 covers 22 residues.

This sequence joins TRBV2 and TRBJ2-7; TRBD2 matches 7 bases. Germline V gene data show CDR1 as SNHLY and CDR2 as FYNNEI. The CDR3 is made up of 19 amino acids. Trimming cost V 5 bases and J 4 bases; bases outside gene matches: 23. The CDR3 DNA reads as TGTGCCAGCAGTATTCCCCGACTCCCAGTGGCGGGAGATAGTTACGAGCAGTACTTC. Its translation: CASSIPRLPVAGDSYEQYF. The variable domain in full, with the rest retrieved from reference TRBV2 and TRBJ2-7, is EPEVTQTPSHQVTQMGQEVILRCVPISNHLYFYWYRQILGQKVEFLVSFYNNEISEKSEIFDDQFSVERPDGSNFTLKIRSTKLEDSAMYFCASSIPRLPVAGDSYEQYFGPGTRLTVT.

The rearrangement links TRBV4-2 to TRBJ2-1, with 7 bases matching TRBD2. The germline V gene has CDR1 LGHNA and CDR2 YNFKEQ. Germline trimming cut 0 bases from V and 10 bases from J; bases unmatched to any gene: 6. The CDR3 loop spans 14 amino acids. The CDR3 here is CASSQDGGGPEQFF. The CDR3 bases are TGTGCCAGCAGCCAAGATGGGGGGGGTCCCGAGCAGTTCTTC.

The chain couples TRBV11-2 to TRBJ2-3; no clear D. Germline values: CDR1 SGHAT, CDR2 FQNNGV. V was trimmed by 1 base and J by 4 bases, leaving 12 bases between them. The CDR3 covers 15 residues. The CDR3 DNA sequence: TGTGCCAGCAGCTTAGGCCCTGCGGCTGCAGATACGCAGTATTTT. The encoded protein is CASSLGPAAADTQYF.

This clone was picked up a small number of times. This chain joins TRBV11-2 and TRBJ2-1; 7 bases are shared with TRBD2. Looked up from germline, CDR1 is SGHAT and CDR2 is FQNNGV. The CDR3 has 16 residues. The V and J ends lost 5 bases and 0 bases, in that order; junction bases with no gene match: 7. This chain's CDR3 is CASSPWEGSSYNEQFF. The CDR3 bases are TGTGCCAGCAGCCCATGGGAGGGGAGCTCCTACAATGAGCAGTTCTTC. Complete variable domain (other parts from reference TRBV11-2 and TRBJ2-1): EAGVAQSPRYKIIEKRQSVAFWCNPISGHATLYWYQQILGQGPKLLIQFQNNGVVDDSQLPKDRFSAERLKGVDSTLKIQPAKLEDSAVYLCASSPWEGSSYNEQFFGPGTRLTVL.

Written as DNA, the CDR3 is TGTGCCAGCAGCCCGGGGGGCGGTGAAAAACTGTTTTTT. Translating it yields CASSPGGGEKLFF. This chain joins TRBV7-2 and TRBJ1-4; possible D gene TRBD1, 6 bases. The CDR3 covers 13 residues. V was pared by 5 bases and J by 7 bases, with 11 bases between. Germline V gene sequence: CDR1 SGHTA, CDR2 FQGNSA.

The genes are TRBV15 and TRBJ2-1; D call uncertain. The CDR3 has 14 amino acids. From germline, CDR1 is LNHNV and CDR2 YYDKDF (reference sequence). Trimming took 6 bases from V and 3 from J, leaving 12 bases between them. CDR3 sequence: CATREQRLYNEQFF. CDR3 coding DNA: TGTGCCACCAGGGAGCAGCGACTCTACAATGAGCAGTTCTTC. Full variable domain (rest looked up from reference TRBV15 and TRBJ2-1): DAMVIQNPRYQVTQFGKPVTLSCSQTLNHNVMYWYQQKSSQAPKLLFHYYDKDFNNEADTPDNFQSRRPNTSFCFLDIRSPGLGDTAMYLCATREQRLYNEQFFGPGTRLTVL.

CDR3 sequence (DNA): TGTGCCAGCACCCAACAGGGGCAAGCTTTCTTT. This encodes CASTQQGQAFF. The chain has TRBV6-5 and TRBJ1-1, with 7 positions matching TRBD1. Germline CDR1 reads MNHEY; CDR2 reads SVGAGI. The CDR3 loop spans 11 amino acids. Trimming took 7 bases from V and 9 from J; bases not matched to a gene: 5.

V is TRBV14 and J is TRBJ2-5; 11 bases are a match to TRBD1. Germline V gives CDR1 SGHDN, CDR2 FVKESK. The CDR3 runs to 15 residues. Trimming took 4 bases from V and 2 from J; bases not matched to a gene: 3. Here the CDR3 reads CASSPGQGGQETQYF. The DNA for the CDR3 is TGTGCCAGCAGCCCGGGACAGGGGGGACAAGAGACCCAGTACTTC.

J is TRBJ2-5 and V is TRBV5-1; 10 positions agree with TRBD2. With V trimmed by 0 bases and J by 2 bases, 1 base remained unmatched. This CDR3 has 15 amino acids. CDR1 SGHRS and CDR2 YFSETQ come from the germline V gene. The CDR3 DNA reads TGCGCCAGCAGCTTGGCAGCGGGAGGGCAAGAGACCCAGTACTTC. This gives the protein CASSLAAGGQETQYF.

DNA for the CDR3: TGTGCCGGATCATCGTCCGGGACAGGCACGGATGAAAAACTGTTTTTT. This translates into CAGSSSGTGTDEKLFF. The V call is TRBV19, the J call TRBJ1-4, with 8 bases identical to TRBD1. Germline V gene sequence: CDR1 LNHDA, CDR2 SQIVND (reference sequence). The V gene end was trimmed by 11 bases and the J gene end by 6 bases; junction bases not matched to a gene: 17. This CDR3 is 16 amino acids long.